These 17 T cell receptor beta chains originate from one sample sequenced in a study of T cells in Graves' hyperthyroidism and ophthalmopathy. Amplification yielded TCR beta CDR3 regions, with RNA transcripts as the source. During a first-round RT-PCR of the TCR CDR3, the HTBI primer set was used. One entry per CDR3 protein, called by TCRdb with MiXCR from the multiplex PCR reads. This table holds some 440,000 distinct CDR3 sequences, more than 15% found once. Specimen: blood. Receptors originate from a woman between 18 and 30 years old with Graves' hyperthyroidism.

This clonotype was detected only a few times. The genes are TRBV20-1 and TRBJ2-1; 9 nucleotides align to TRBD2. J gave up 4 bases and V 5 bases, and 9 bases lay outside the gene matches. The germline V gene has CDR1 DFQATT and CDR2 SNEGSKA (reference sequence). This CDR3 contains 15 residues. Here the CDR3 DNA reads TGCAGTGCTGCTATCGCGGGACTAGCTTACAATGAGCAGTTCTTC. Protein product: CSAAIAGLAYNEQFF.

The chain links TRBV6-2 or TRBV6-3 to TRBJ2-2, with TRBD1 matching 7 bases. This CDR3 is built from 14 residues. Germline CDR1 reads MNHEY; CDR2 reads SVGEGT. The V gene end was trimmed by 4 bases and the J gene end by 3 bases; junction bases not matched to a gene: 2. The CDR3 region is CASSWGQYTGELFF. The CDR3 coding sequence is TGTGCCAGCAGTTGGGGACAGTACACCGGGGAGCTGTTTTTT.

In this sample, this clonotype turned up many times. This sequence joins TRBV28 and TRBJ2-7, with 12 bases that match TRBD2. Trimming at V came to 5 bases and at J to 5 bases, leaving 7 bases not matched to a gene. This CDR3 spans 15 amino acids. Germline-derived CDR1 and CDR2 are MDHEN and SYDVKM. The CDR3 bases are TGTGCCAGCAGTGCAAGACTAGCGGGAGTCCACGAGCAGTACTTC. Encoded protein: CASSARLAGVHEQYF.

This clonotype was counted at least ten times. The chain couples TRBV28 to TRBJ2-5; 7 bases fit TRBD1. The CDR3 has 13 residues. Germline V gene sequence: CDR1 MDHEN, CDR2 SYDVKM. V lost 4 bases to trimming and J lost 7 bases; unmatched junction nucleotides: 6. CDR3 sequence reads: CASSSRQGGTQYF. In DNA, the CDR3 is TGTGCCAGCAGTTCTCGACAGGGCGGGACCCAGTACTTC.

The chain is built from TRBV6-2 or TRBV6-3 and TRBJ2-3; 12 nucleotides line up with TRBD2. CDR3 length equals 20 residues. V lost 0 bases to trimming and J lost 0 bases; unmatched junction nucleotides: 10. The germline V gene encodes CDR1 MNHEY and CDR2 SVGEGT. CDR3 residues: CASSYSTSGGVTTSTDTQYF. The CDR3 DNA sequence: TGTGCCAGCAGTTACTCGACTAGCGGGGGAGTGACGACTAGCACAGATACGCAGTATTTT.

This clonotype was seen at least ten times. This chain uses TRBV29-1 with TRBJ2-3, with TRBD1 matching 10 bases. The CDR3 extends over 14 amino acids. Looked up from germline, CDR1 is SQVTM and CDR2 is ANQGSEA. Trimming removed 6 bases from V and 5 bases from J; junction bases left unmatched: 8. CDR3 DNA: TGCAGCGTGGAAAGACAGGGGGCGCAAGATACGCAGTATTTT. It codes for CSVERQGAQDTQYF.

This clonotype was counted ten times or more. This sequence joins TRBV5-1 and TRBJ2-7, with 9 bases matching TRBD1. Per germline, CDR1 SGHRS and CDR2 YFSETQ. V trimming: 0 bases; J trimming: 5 bases; junction bases outside the gene matches: 15. The CDR3 is made up of 18 amino acids. The CDR3 bases are TGCGCCAGCAGCTTGGCCGGGGCTTTCGGGACAGGGATCCACGAGCAGTACTTC. Its protein product is CASSLAGAFGTGIHEQYF.

Details on this clonotype: The CDR3 end shows no conserved phenylalanine or tryptophan, and so a read error is likely. V is TRBV5-1 and J is TRBJ2-7, with unresolved D. Germline V lookup: CDR1 SGHRS, CDR2 YFSETQ. The CDR3 is made up of 14 amino acids. V lost 4 bases to trimming and J lost 0 bases, with 11 bases between them. The CDR3 here is CASSQVPSSYEQYY. The DNA of the CDR3 is TGCGCCAGCAGCCAAGTACCTAGCTCCTACGAGCAGTACTAC.

The chain combines TRBV20-1 with TRBJ1-6; a weak D match, TRBD1 (6 bases). V was trimmed by 2 bases and J by 5 bases, leaving 10 bases between them. Germline V gives CDR1 DFQATT, CDR2 SNEGSKA (reference sequence). The CDR3 has 14 residues. In nucleotides, the CDR3 is TGCAGTGCTAGACCAGGGGTTCATAATTCACCCCTCCACTTT. It is translated as CSARPGVHNSPLHF.

In its sample, this clonotype was seen once. The J gene is TRBJ1-2, the V gene TRBV12-3 or TRBV12-4, with 7 bases lining up with TRBD1. The V and J ends lost 4 bases and 8 bases, in that order; junction bases with no gene match: 4. The CDR3 spans 12 residues. The CDR3: CASSSGGQGYTF. CDR3 sequence (DNA): TGTGCCAGCAGTTCAGGGGGTCAGGGCTACACCTTC.

The chain is built from TRBV9 and TRBJ2-7; D call uncertain. V shed 1 base and J shed 2 bases, with 13 bases lying between them. This CDR3 has 15 residues. Germline assignment: CDR1 SGDLS and CDR2 YYNGEE. The CDR3 loop reads CASSVSLANTYEQYF. The CDR3 DNA reads TGTGCCAGCAGCGTATCGCTGGCGAACACCTACGAGCAGTACTTC.

This clonotype was counted many times. This chain joins TRBV20-1 and TRBJ2-7; 11 bases map to TRBD2. The germline CDR1 and CDR2 sequences are DFQATT and SNEGSKA (reference sequence). CDR3 length: 17 residues. J gave up 0 bases and V 1 base, and 8 bases lay outside the gene matches. CDR3 sequence: CSARVLGTSGLSYEQYF. The CDR3 DNA reads TGCAGTGCTAGAGTTCTCGGGACTAGCGGCCTCTCCTACGAGCAGTACTTC.

V is TRBV29-1 and J is TRBJ1-3; no definite D call. V lost 4 bases to trimming and J lost 4 bases, with 8 bases between them. CDR1 is SQVTM, CDR2 ANQGSEA, per germline. This CDR3 has 12 amino acids. CDR3 coding DNA: TGCAGCGTTGGCGACGGAGGAAACACCATATATTTT. This codes for CSVGDGGNTIYF.

The CDR3 coding sequence is TGTGCCACCAGCAAGCAGTACAATCAGCCCCAGCATTTT. Its protein product is CATSKQYNQPQHF. The rearrangement links TRBV15 to TRBJ1-5, with D uncertain. The CDR3 has 13 residues. Germline V gene sequence: CDR1 LNHNV, CDR2 YYDKDF (reference sequence). V lost 4 bases and J lost 3, with 7 bases in between.

This clonotype was seen repeatedly, ten times or more. The V and J genes are TRBV15 and TRBJ2-7, with a weak D call TRBD2 (7 bases). This CDR3 comprises 15 residues. Germline CDR1 reads LNHNV; CDR2 reads YYDKDF (reference sequence). V lost 5 bases and J 4 bases, leaving 18 bases between the germline ends. The CDR3 coding sequence is TGTGCCACCAGCCTGGGGGGGGGCGCTTTGTACGAGCAGTACTTC. Translating it yields CATSLGGGALYEQYF.

There are many counts of this clonotype. This rearrangement joins TRBV5-1 to TRBJ1-2; 9 bases fit TRBD1. V lost 4 bases and J lost 4; bases outside the gene matches: 8. This CDR3 has 15 amino acids. The germline CDR1 and CDR2 sequences are SGHRS and YFSETQ. CDR3 amino acids: CASSPEGQGGYGYTF. The CDR3 coding sequence is TGCGCCAGCAGCCCGGAGGGACAGGGTGGCTATGGCTACACCTTC. The full variable domain, in which reference TRBV5-1 and TRBJ1-2 provide the parts outside the CDR3, is KAGVTQTPRYLIKTRGQQVTLSCSPISGHRSVSWYQQTPGQGLQFLFEYFSETQRNKGNFPGRFSGRQFSNSRSEMNVSTLELGDSALYLCASSPEGQGGYGYTFGSGTRLTVV.

This chain joins TRBV20-1 and TRBJ1-3, with TRBD1 identical over 7 bases. CDR1 is DFQATT and CDR2 is SNEGSKA in the germline V gene (reference sequence). The CDR3 consists of 14 residues. V lost 6 bases, J lost 3 bases, and 8 bases stayed unmatched. The CDR3 is CSAQTGTFGNTIYF. The CDR3 DNA follows: TGCAGTGCCCAGACAGGGACTTTTGGAAACACCATATATTTT.